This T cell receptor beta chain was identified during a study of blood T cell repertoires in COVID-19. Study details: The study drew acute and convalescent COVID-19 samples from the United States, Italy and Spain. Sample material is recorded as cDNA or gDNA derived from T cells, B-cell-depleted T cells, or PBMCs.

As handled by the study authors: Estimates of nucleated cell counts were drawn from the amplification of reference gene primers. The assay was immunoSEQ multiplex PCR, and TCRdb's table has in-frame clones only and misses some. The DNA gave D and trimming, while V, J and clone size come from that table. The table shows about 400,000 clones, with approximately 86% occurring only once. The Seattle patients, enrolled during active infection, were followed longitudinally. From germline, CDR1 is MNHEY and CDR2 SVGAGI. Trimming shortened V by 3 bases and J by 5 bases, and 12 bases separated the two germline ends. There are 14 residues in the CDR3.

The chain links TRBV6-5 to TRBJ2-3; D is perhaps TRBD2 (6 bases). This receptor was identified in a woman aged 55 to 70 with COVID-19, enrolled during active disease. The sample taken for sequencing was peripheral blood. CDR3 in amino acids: CASSYRGEVDTQYF. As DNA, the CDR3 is TGTGCCAGCAGTTATCGTGGGGAGGTAGATACGCAGTATTTT.